One TCR beta chain is described in this entry. The count of this clonotype is one. Its recognized antigen is unknown. A far bigger clonotype differs at one base, so this is likely a read error. These data originate in a study of regulatory T cells in long-lasting Graves disease listed by TCRdb under 2021. For the wider study: To count as having persistent Graves' disease, a patient had to have received antithyroid drug treatment for over 5 years with TSH receptor autoantibodies remaining persistently positive. A total of 35 or so samples underwent TCR sequencing: 13 from persistent and 20 from newly diagnosed Graves' disease patients. This study used TCR sequencing and RNA sequencing of peripheral blood to compare persistent Graves' disease patients against newly diagnosed Graves' disease patients. Persistent Graves' disease patients in the clinical cohort had taken antithyroid drugs for approximately 10 years on average. The study took place in China and was registered as a clinical trial. Overall study results and their limits: TRBV28, TRBJ1-2 and TRBJ2-5 were preferentially used in persistent disease, while TRBV20-1 and TRBJ2-1 were favored in newly diagnosed disease. Only the TCR beta chain was sequenced and analyzed. Persistent Graves' disease patients showed lower TCR Shannon entropy and fewer highly expanded clones than newly diagnosed patients, suggesting clonal expansion. The small sample size was acknowledged by the authors as a limitation that may reduce accuracy. More public clonotypes were shared among persistent patients (2,741) than among newly diagnosed patients (roughly 1,000). Peripheral blood alone was examined, since thyroid tissue, which constituted the primary lesion, could not be accessed.

V gives up 10 bases and J gives up 2 bases, and the segment between their germline ends measures 5 bases. The CDR3, cysteine through phenylalanine, is 11 amino acids long. Only CDR3 DNA remains: 33 bases, in frame from the first base. Library preparation employed multiplex PCR. Sequencing took place on an Illumina HiSeq 4000. CDR3 regions were amplified by Arm-PCR with iRepertoire HTBI primers to construct TCR beta libraries. Gel purification was performed on PCR products prior to sequencing. As for how the authors treated the data: A total of 62 TRBV and some 15 TRBJ segments were identified across samples and were used for gene usage analysis of CDR3 amino acid clonotypes. COPE and FqMerger were used to merge filtered high-quality paired reads into contigs. BLAST was used to align contigs to IMGT TRBV, TRBD and TRBJ reference genes, and CDR3 was defined according to IMGT. Any clonotype with a frequency above 0.1% was classified as a highly expanded clone. Shannon entropy served as the measure of repertoire diversity, while the Gini coefficient captured V-J evenness. A clonotype found in more than one individual was treated as public. TCRdb itself trimmed the public reads at Q25 with fastp, ran MiXCR and retained productive beta chains. Each entry merges the rows of one CDR3 protein and shows their most common DNA and genes. The authors' filters were not applied to this entry. The sample table holds more than 300,000 distinct CDR3 sequences, of which 20% to 25% were seen once. The top ten constitute around 30% of the sample.

In light of the paper, this sample's time point label describes: persistent/refractory GD, antithyroid drugs over 5 years with positive TRAb. For both TCR sequencing and RNA sequencing, RNA was extracted from PBMCs in TRIzol. Graves' disease was diagnosed according to American Thyroid Association guidelines. Patients were recruited from an endocrinology department in Xi'an, China. From each patient, about 9 milliliters of peripheral blood was collected into an EDTA anticoagulant tube. PBMCs were isolated by Ficoll Paque Plus density gradient separation without further T cell sorting. An Agilent 2100 Bioanalyzer and agarose gel were used to check RNA quality, and a NanoDrop 2000 was used to measure RNA concentration.

The chain couples TRBV12-3 or TRBV12-4 to TRBJ2-2, with no confidently assigned D gene. The sequence was obtained from a woman in her thirties or forties with Graves disease. Donor details come from another sample of the same person, matched by shared clones. The sequences come from peripheral blood mononuclear cells (PBMCs), collected when the disease was refractory, from a patient treated with antithyroid drugs. The nucleotides read TGTGCCAACAGAAACACCGGGGAGCTGTTTTTT. It is translated as CANRNTGELFF.